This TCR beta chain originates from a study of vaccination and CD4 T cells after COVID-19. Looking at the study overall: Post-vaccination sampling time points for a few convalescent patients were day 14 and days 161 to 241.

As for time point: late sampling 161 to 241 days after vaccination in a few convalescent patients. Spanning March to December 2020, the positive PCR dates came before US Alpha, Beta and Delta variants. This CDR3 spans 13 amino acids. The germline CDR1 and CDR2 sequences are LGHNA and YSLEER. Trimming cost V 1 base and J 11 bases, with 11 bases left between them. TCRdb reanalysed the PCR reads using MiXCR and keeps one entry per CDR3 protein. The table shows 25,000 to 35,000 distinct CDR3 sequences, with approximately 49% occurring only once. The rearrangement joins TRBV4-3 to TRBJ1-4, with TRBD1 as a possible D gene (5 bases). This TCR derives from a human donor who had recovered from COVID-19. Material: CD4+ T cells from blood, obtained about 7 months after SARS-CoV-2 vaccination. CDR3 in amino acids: CASSQGWDGKLFF. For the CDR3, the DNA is TGCGCCAGCAGCCAAGGTTGGGACGGTAAACTGTTTTTT.